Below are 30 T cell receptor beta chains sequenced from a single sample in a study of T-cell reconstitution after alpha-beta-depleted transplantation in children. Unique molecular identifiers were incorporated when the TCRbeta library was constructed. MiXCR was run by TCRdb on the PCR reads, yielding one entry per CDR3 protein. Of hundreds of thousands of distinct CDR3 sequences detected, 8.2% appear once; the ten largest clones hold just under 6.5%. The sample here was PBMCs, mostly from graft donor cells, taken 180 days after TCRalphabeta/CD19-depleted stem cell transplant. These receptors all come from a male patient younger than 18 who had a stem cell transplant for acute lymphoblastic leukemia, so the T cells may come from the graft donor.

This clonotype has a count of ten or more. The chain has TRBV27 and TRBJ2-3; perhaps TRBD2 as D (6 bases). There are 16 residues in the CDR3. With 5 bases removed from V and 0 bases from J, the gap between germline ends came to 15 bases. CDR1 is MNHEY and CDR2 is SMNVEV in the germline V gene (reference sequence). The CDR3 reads CASSTGVNPSTDTQYF. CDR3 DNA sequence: TGTGCCAGCAGTACGGGGGTAAACCCTAGCACAGATACGCAGTATTTT.

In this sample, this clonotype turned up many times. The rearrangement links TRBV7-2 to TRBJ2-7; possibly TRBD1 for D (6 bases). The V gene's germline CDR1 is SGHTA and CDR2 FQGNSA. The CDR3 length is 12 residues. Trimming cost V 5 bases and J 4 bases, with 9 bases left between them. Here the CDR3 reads CASSPDRYEQYF. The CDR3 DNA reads TGTGCCAGCAGCCCCGACAGGTACGAGCAGTACTTC.

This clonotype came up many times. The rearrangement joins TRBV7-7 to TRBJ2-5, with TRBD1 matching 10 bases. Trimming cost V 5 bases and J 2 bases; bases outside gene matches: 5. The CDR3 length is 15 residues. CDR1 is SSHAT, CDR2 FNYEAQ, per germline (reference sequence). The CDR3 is CASSRDRGFQETQYF. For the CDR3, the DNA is TGTGCCAGCAGCCGGGACAGGGGTTTTCAAGAGACCCAGTACTTC.

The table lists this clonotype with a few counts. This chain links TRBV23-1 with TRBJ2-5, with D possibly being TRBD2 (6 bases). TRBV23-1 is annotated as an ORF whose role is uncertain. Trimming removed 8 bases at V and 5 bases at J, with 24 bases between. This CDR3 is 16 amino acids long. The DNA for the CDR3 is TGCGCCAGCCCCCCCAGGCCACAGGCGGGATGGGAGACCCAGTACTTC. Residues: CASPPRPQAGWETQYF.

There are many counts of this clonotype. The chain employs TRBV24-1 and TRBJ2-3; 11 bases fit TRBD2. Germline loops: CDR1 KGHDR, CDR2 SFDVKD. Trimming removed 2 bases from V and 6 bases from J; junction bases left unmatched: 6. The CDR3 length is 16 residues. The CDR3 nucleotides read TGTGCCACCAGTGATTACCGGGGACTAGCGGCTGATACGCAGTATTTT. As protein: CATSDYRGLAADTQYF.

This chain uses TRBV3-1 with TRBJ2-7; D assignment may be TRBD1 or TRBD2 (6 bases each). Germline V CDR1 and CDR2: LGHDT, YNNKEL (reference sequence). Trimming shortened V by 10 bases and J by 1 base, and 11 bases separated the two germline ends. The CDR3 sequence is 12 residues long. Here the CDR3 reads CATRGRSYEQYF. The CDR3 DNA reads TGTGCCACTCGGGGGCGGTCCTACGAGCAGTACTTC.

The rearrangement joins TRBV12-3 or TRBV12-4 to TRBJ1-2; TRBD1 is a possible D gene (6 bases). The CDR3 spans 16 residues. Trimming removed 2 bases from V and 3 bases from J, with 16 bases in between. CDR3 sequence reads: CASSLSPPGGDYGYTF. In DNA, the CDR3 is TGTGCCAGCAGTTTAAGTCCCCCGGGGGGCGACTATGGCTACACCTTC.

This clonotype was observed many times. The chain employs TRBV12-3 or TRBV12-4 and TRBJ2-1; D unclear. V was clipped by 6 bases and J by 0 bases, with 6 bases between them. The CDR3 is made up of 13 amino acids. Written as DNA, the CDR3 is TGTGCCAGCAGAAAGAGCTCCTACAATGAGCAGTTCTTC. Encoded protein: CASRKSSYNEQFF.

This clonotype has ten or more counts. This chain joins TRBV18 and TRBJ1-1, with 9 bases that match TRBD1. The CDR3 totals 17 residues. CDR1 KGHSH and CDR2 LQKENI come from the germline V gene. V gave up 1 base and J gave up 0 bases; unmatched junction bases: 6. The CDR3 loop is CASSPLTGGTMNTEAFF. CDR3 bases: TGTGCCAGCTCACCACTCACAGGGGGCACGATGAACACTGAAGCTTTCTTT. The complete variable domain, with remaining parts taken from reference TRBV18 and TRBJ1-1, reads NAGVMQNPRHLVRRRGQEARLRCSPMKGHSHVYWYRQLPEEGLKFMVYLQKENIIDESGMPKERFSAEFPKEGPSILRIQQVVRGDSAAYFCASSPLTGGTMNTEAFFGQGTRLTVV.

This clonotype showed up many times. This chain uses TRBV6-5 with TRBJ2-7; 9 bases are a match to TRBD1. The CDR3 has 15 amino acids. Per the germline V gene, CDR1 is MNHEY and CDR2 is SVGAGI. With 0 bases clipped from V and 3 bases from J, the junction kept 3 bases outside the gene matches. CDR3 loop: CASSYSYRGLYEQYF. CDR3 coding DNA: TGTGCCAGCAGTTACTCGTACAGGGGGCTCTACGAGCAGTACTTC.

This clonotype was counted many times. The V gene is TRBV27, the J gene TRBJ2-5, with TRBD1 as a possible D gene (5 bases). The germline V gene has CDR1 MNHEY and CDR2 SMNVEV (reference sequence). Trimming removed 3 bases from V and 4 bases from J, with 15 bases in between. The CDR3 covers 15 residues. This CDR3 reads CASSFRGPPGETQYF. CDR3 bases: TGTGCCAGCAGTTTTAGGGGTCCACCTGGAGAGACCCAGTACTTC.

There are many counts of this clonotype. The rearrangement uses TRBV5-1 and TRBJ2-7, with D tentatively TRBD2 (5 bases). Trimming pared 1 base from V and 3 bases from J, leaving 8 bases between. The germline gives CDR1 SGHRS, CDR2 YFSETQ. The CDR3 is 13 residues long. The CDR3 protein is CASSLSSSYEQYF. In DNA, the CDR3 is TGCGCCAGCAGCTTGTCTAGCAGCTACGAGCAGTACTTC. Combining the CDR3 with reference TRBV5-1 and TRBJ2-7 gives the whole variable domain KAGVTQTPRYLIKTRGQQVTLSCSPISGHRSVSWYQQTPGQGLQFLFEYFSETQRNKGNFPGRFSGRQFSNSRSEMNVSTLELGDSALYLCASSLSSSYEQYFGPGTRLTVT.

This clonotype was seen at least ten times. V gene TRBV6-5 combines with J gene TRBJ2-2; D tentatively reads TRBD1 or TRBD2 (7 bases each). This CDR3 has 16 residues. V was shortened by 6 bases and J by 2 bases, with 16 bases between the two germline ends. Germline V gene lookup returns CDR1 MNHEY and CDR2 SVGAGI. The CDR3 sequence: CASSQGGGGNTGELFF. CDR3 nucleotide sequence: TGTGCCAGCAGCCAGGGGGGCGGGGGAAACACCGGGGAGCTGTTTTTT.

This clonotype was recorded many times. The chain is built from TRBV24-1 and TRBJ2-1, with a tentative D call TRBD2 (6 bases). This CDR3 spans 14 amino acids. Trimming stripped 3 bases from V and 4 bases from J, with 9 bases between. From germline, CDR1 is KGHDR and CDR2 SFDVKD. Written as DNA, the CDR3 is TGTGCCACCAGTGATAGCGGGCCTTACAATGAGCAGTTCTTC. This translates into CATSDSGPYNEQFF.

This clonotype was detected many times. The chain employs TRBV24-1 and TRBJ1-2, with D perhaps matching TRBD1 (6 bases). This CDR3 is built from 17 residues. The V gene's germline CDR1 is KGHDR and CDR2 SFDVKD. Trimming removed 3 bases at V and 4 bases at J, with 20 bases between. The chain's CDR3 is CATSDVGPTGALYGYTF. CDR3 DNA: TGTGCCACCAGTGATGTGGGCCCGACAGGCGCGCTCTATGGCTACACCTTC.

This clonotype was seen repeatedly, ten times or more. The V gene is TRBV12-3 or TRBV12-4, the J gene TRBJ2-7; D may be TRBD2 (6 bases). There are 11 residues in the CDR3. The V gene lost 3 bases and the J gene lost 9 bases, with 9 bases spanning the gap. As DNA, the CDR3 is TGTGCCAGCAGTTTCGGGACTCCGCAGTACTTC. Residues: CASSFGTPQYF.

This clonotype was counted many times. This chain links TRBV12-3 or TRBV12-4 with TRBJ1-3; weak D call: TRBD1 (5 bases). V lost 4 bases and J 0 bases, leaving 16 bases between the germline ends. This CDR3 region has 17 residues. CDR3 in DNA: TGTGCCAGCAGTTCGTACGGGACGGCGACCTCTGGAAACACCATATATTTT. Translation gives CASSSYGTATSGNTIYF.

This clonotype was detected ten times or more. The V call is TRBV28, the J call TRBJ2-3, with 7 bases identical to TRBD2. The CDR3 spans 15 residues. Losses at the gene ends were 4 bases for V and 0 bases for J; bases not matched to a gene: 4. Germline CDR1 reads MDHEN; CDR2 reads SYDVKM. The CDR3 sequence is CASSSSGSSTDTQYF. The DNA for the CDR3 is TGTGCCAGCAGTTCTAGCGGATCCAGCACAGATACGCAGTATTTT.

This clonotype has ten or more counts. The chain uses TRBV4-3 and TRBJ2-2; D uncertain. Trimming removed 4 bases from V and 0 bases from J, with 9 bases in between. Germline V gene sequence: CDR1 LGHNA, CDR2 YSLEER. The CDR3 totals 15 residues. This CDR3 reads CASSPRSANTGELFF. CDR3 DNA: TGCGCCAGCAGCCCTCGGTCAGCGAACACCGGGGAGCTGTTTTTT.

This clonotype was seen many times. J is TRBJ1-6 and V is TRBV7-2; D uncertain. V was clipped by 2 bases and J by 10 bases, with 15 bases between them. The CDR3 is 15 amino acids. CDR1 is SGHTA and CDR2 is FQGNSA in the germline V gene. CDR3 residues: CASSLRLLPSSPLHF. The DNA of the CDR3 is TGTGCCAGCAGCTTACGACTGCTACCCTCCTCACCCCTCCACTTT.

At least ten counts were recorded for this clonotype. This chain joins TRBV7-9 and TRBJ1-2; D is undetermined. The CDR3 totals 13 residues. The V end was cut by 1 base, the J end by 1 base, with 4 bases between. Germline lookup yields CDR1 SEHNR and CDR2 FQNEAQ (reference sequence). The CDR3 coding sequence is TGTGCCAGCAGCTTAGAGCTTAACTATGGCTACACCTTC. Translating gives CASSLELNYGYTF.

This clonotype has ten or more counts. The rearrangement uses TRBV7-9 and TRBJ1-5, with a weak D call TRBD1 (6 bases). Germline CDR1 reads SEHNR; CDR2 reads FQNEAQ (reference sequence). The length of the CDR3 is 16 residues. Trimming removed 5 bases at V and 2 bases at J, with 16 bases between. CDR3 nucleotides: TGTGCCAGCAGCCCCCCGGGGGCTGGGGGCAATCAGCCCCAGCATTTT. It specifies CASSPPGAGGNQPQHF.

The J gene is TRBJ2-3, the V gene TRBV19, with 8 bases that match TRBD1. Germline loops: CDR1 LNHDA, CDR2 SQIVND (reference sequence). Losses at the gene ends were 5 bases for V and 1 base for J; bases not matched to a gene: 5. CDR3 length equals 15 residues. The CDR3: CASSPQDRGTDTQYF. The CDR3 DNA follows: TGTGCCAGTAGTCCCCAGGACAGGGGCACAGATACGCAGTATTTT.

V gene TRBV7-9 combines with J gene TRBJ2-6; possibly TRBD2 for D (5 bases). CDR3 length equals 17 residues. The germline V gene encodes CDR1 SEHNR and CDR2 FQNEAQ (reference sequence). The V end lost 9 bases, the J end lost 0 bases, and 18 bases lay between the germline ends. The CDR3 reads CARGRGPLYSGANVLTF. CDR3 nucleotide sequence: TGTGCCAGGGGCCGCGGGCCACTCTACTCTGGGGCCAACGTCCTGACTTTC.

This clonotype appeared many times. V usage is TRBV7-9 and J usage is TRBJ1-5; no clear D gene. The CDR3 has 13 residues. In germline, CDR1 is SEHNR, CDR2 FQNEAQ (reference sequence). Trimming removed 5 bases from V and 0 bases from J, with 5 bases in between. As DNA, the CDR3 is TGTGCCAGCAGCCACCTTAGCAATCAGCCCCAGCATTTT. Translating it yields CASSHLSNQPQHF.

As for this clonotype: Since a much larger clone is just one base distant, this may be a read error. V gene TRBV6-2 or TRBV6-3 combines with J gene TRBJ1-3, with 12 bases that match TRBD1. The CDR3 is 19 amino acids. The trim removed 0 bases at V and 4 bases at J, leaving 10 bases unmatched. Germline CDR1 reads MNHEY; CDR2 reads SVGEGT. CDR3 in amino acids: CASSYSPGQGASPGNTIYF. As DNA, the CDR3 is TGTGCCAGCAGTTACTCTCCGGGACAGGGGGCGTCGCCAGGAAACACCATATATTTT.

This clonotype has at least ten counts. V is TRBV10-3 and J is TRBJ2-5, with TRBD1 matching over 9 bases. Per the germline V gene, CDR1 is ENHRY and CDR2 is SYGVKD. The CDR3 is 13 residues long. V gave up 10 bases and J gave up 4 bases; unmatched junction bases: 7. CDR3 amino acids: CASGTGNIETQYF. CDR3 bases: TGTGCCAGCGGGACAGGGAACATAGAGACCCAGTACTTC.

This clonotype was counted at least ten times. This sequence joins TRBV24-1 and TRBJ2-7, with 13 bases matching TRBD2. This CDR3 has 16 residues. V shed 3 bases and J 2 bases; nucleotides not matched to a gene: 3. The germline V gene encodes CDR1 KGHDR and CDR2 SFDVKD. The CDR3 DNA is TGTGCCACCAGTGATCCCGGGACTAGCGGGACCTACGAGCAGTACTTC. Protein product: CATSDPGTSGTYEQYF.

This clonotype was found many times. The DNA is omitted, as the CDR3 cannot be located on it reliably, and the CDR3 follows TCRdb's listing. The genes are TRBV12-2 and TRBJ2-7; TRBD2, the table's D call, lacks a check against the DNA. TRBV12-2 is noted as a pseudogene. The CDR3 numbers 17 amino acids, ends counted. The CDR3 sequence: CASRPGVAGGSVHEQYF.

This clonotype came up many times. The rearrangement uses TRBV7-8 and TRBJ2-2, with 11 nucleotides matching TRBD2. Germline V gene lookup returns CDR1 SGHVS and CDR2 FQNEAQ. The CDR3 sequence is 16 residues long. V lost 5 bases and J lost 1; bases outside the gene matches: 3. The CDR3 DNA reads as TGTGCCAGCAGCATAACTAGCGGGGGGAACACCGGGGAGCTGTTTTTT. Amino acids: CASSITSGGNTGELFF. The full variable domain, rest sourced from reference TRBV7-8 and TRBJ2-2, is GAGVSQSPRYKVAKRGQDVALRCDPISGHVSLFWYQQALGQGPEFLTYFQNEAQLDKSGLPSDRFFAERPEGSVSTLKIQRTQQEDSAVYLCASSITSGGNTGELFFGEGSRLTVL.